This TCR beta chain appears in the sequencing data of a study of cytomegalovirus exposure and HLA in healthy donors. In germline, CDR1 is KGHSH, CDR2 LQKENI. The CDR3 runs 15 residues. The PCR made use of 60 Vbeta and 13 Jbeta primers. Profiling relied on immunoSEQ multiplex PCR, and the TCRdb table lists in-frame clones only, not all of them. Its listing shows 45,000 to 70,000 clones. Notes on this clone: At one end, the junction sequence differs from germline, possibly due to a read error.

Source material: PBMCs. The chain links TRBV18 to TRBJ1-1; 8 bases align to TRBD1. The source of this sequence is a woman aged 25 to 39 in good health and CMV-seropositive. CDR3 protein: CASSPSGQANTEDFF. In DNA form, the CDR3 reads TGTGCCAGCTCACCCTCGGGACAGGCGAACACTGAAGATTTCTTT.